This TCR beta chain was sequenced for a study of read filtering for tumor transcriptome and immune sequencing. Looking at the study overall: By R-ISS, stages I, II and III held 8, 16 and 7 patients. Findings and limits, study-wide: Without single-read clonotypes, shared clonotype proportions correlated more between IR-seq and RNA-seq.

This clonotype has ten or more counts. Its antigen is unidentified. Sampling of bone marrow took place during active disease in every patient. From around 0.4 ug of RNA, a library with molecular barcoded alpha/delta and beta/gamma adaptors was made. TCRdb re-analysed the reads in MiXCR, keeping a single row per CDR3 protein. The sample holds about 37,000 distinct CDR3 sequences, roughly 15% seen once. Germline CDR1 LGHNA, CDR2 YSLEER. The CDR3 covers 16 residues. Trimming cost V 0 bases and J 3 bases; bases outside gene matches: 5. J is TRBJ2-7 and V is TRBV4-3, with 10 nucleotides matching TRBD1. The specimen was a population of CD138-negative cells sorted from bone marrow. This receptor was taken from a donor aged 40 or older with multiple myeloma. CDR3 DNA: TGCGCCAGCAGCCAAGATTCGTGGGACAGGGGCTACGAGCAGTACTTC. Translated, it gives CASSQDSWDRGYEQYF.